The subject of this entry is one T cell receptor (beta chain). The antigen it binds to is not known. There are no base qualities to consult, and no much larger clone falls within one base. Other DNA variants within this sample encode the same CDR3. TCR CDR3 regions were amplified from genomic DNA by multiplex PCR using the deep immunoSEQ assay. Extracted genomic DNA from each cell subset was distributed evenly across all wells of several immunoSEQ 96-well plates, and each plate was treated as a replicate. For sorted subsets, each replicate PCR was loaded with 150 to 250 ng genomic DNA, equivalent to 30,000 to 35,000 T cell genomes. Purified libraries were measured with a Qubit 3.0 fluorometer, size-checked on a Bioanalyzer 2100, and measured again with the KAPA Library Quantification kit. Every immunoSEQ 96-well plate was sequenced on a dedicated single-read 150-cycle Illumina NextSeq 550 flow cell. Per the original workflow: The immunoSEQ output contained only junctional sequences without quality scores, so filtering could not match that applied to full-length reads. Sequences were annotated with PyIR, a Python wrapper for IgBLAST v1.9, and V/J genes and CDR3 were assigned using IMGT germline references. Reads were removed for weak V/J assignments (E-value above 1e-6), missing CDR3, stop codons, out-of-frame junctions, or ambiguous translated residues. V3J clonotypes were defined by identical inferred V gene, J gene, and CDR3 amino acid sequence. The percentage overlap between two repertoires was calculated by dividing the number of shared unique clonotypes by the size of the smaller repertoire. Repertoire richness was assessed with RTK rarefaction, the Chao1 estimator, and Recon v2.1 estimates of unobserved clonotypes. For all TCRbeta clonotypes obtained by the gDNA method from a few donors, generation probabilities were computed with OLGA. The source is immuneACCESS, and TCRdb retained only in-frame sequences with V and J called. Part of the clones is not carried over; for the studies checked, unresolved V genes explain less than half of this, and the remainder is unexplained. The DNA was the basis for D and trimming; V, J and clone size are from that table. This sample comprises 2,500,000 or so clones, over 85% of them detected only once. Roughly 0.39% of the sample belongs to the ten largest clones.

This sample is drawn from a study of shared clonotypes between healthy human individuals (TCRdb year 2020). Background for the entire study: The cohort included a few men and a couple of women between 18 and 49 years of age. To estimate repertoire size and how much clonotypes are shared between individuals, the study performed deep sequencing of blood TCR repertoires from roughly five healthy adults. Different laboratories and diverse techniques were used to prepare libraries and sequence TCR repertoires, to increase sequencing depth and limit assay-specific biases. For each donor, three plates each were used for CD4 naive and CD4 memory, two plates were used for CD8 naive, and one plate was used for CD8 memory. Leukapheresis yielded between about 0.85 and 10 billion PBMCs per donor.

Donors were healthy HIV-negative adults with no recently reported acute infections or vaccinations. Only Caucasian adults living in Nashville, Tennessee, USA were represented among the donors. CD4+ T cells were enriched by magnetic negative selection, after which naive cells were positively selected on CD45RA and the negative fraction was taken as the memory subset. Blood was collected by leukapheresis, and PBMCs were isolated by Ficoll-Histopaque density gradient centrifugation and then cryopreserved in liquid nitrogen vapor phase. Purity and quantity of every magnetically sorted T cell population were checked by analytical flow cytometry. Each sorted fraction had its genomic DNA isolated and then quantified by UV absorbance on a Nanodrop 2000c. V is cut by 8 bases and J by 1 base, and the space between the germline ends is 9 bases. CDR3 length: 13 amino acids, cysteine to phenylalanine. CDR3 DNA only is kept here, 39 bases in frame from base 1. Reading the germline V gene gives CDR1 MNHNS and CDR2 SASEGT.

Broader findings and caveats from the paper: When several donors were compared, the shared fraction of clonotypes was roughly 5% for naive CD4, 3.5% to 4% for naive CD8, 2.3% for memory CD4, and 0.4% for memory CD8. The small number of donors limited the genetic and exposure-history diversity represented. Naive subsets generally had larger estimated clonotype richness than memory subsets. Pairwise subsampling led to the expectation that sequencing depth would affect the degree of clonotype sharing among donors. Sampling was restricted to blood, and TCR repertoires in tissue are likely to differ from TCR repertoires in blood. Clonotypes shared by all four sorted-subset donors showed higher generation probabilities than non-shared clonotypes. Even with the large sequencing depth, rarefaction of the sorted-subset datasets indicated that sequencing was incomplete.

This receptor was identified in a man between 18 and 29 years old in good health. Some clones in this sample may be carry-over from other donors' samples. The sequencing input was naive CD4+ T cells from PBMCs. The sample's cell subset or site, from its label and the paper: CD45RA+ positively selected. The chain is encoded by TRBV6-1 joined to TRBJ1-5; matching of 5 bases hints at TRBD1 as the D gene. The bases read TGTGCCAGCTTTCCAGGGAGCAATCAGCCCCAGCATTTT. It encodes CASFPGSNQPQHF.